The TCR beta chain under discussion was sequenced for a study of OX40 agonist ivuxolimab in advanced cancers. Profiling relied on immunoSEQ multiplex PCR, and the TCRdb table lists in-frame clones only, not all of them. The data contain some 60,000 clones, almost 95% of them singletons. The V gene's germline CDR1 is SGDLS and CDR2 YYNGEE. The V and J ends lost 2 bases and 5 bases respectively, with 16 bases between them. The CDR3 is 15 residues long. Sample: CD4+ or CD8+ T cells sorted from blood, taken in a trial of the OX40 agonist ivuxolimab. The TCR sequence derives from an adult with an advanced solid tumor such as melanoma, head and neck, liver or kidney cancer. V gene TRBV9 combines with J gene TRBJ2-5; D not certain. The CDR3 region has the DNA TGTGCCAGCAGCGTTAGTGGGGTACCTCGGGAGACCCAGTACTTC. It yields the protein CASSVSGVPRETQYF.